This T cell receptor (beta chain) was sequenced in a study of T cell clonality in common variable immunodeficiency. This table comes from immunoSEQ multiplex PCR, and its TCRdb copy is limited to in-frame clones, with some not included. This sample has 25,000 to 35,000 clones, each found more than once. Study observations and caveats: Common variable immunodeficiency TCR beta sequences reportedly had fewer deletions and N-nucleotide insertions.

Germline V gene lookup returns CDR1 SGHAT and CDR2 FQNNGV. V lost 7 bases and J lost 0, with 16 bases in between. CDR3 size: 15 residues. This clone has more than one count but fewer than ten. Antigen unknown. The missing CDR3 end, 3 residues past where the read stops, is filled in from the germline J gene. This chain links TRBV11-2 with TRBJ2-7; tentative D call: TRBD1 (5 bases). Sequencing used peripheral blood mononuclear cells. This clonotype originated in a human donor with common variable immunodeficiency. CDR3 DNA (partial): TGTGCCAGCATCCTATTCGCCGACAGCTCCTACGAG. Encoded protein: CASILFADSSYE. In full, the CDR3 is CASILFADSSYEQYF.